This entry describes one T cell receptor beta chain. What it recognizes is unknown. The data derive from a study of post-analysis software for immune sequencing data. About the research overall: Progressive-relapsing, secondary progressive and relapsing-remitting multiple sclerosis were among the disease courses included.

Unique molecular identifiers were built into the TCR beta cDNA libraries. The T cell input of 1 to 10 million gave hundreds of thousands of cDNA molecules. Using its own MiXCR run on the PCR reads, TCRdb lists one record per CDR3 protein. The top ten clones hold roughly 12% of a sample with about 460,000 distinct CDR3 sequences, less than 45% of them seen once. Whole-study findings and limits: The normalized Chao1 diversity of multiple sclerosis patients was significantly lower than that of controls.

The clonotype comes from a girl aged 10 to 17 with multiple sclerosis. The sequenced sample consisted of blood.

The DNA of the CDR3 is TGCAGTGCTAGAGATTTCGACGGAGTATACAATGAGCAGTTCTTC. Translating gives CSARDFDGVYNEQFF. V is TRBV20-1 and J is TRBJ2-1; D remains unclear. The CDR3 covers 15 residues. The germline gives CDR1 DFQATT, CDR2 SNEGSKA (reference sequence). V lost 0 bases, J lost 4 bases, and 13 bases lay in between.